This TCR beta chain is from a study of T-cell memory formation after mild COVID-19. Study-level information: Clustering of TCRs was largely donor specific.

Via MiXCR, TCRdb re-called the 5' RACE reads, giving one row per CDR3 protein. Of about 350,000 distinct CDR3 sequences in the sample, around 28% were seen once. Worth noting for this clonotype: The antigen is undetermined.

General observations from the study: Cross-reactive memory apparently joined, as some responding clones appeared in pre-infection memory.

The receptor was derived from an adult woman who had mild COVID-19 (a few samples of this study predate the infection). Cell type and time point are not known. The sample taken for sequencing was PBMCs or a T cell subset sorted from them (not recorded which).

The CDR3 DNA follows: TGCAGTGCTAGAGATGAAACAGGGGGCAGGGAGCAGTACTTC. Translating gives CSARDETGGREQYF. The gene calls are TRBV20-1 and TRBJ2-7, with 9 bases fitting TRBD1. This CDR3 contains 14 residues. In germline, CDR1 is DFQATT, CDR2 SNEGSKA (reference sequence). Trimming removed 0 bases from V and 7 bases from J; junction bases left unmatched: 7.